One sample yielded the 29 T cell receptor beta chains listed below, sequenced in a study of blood T cell repertoires in COVID-19. Clones were read by immunoSEQ multiplex PCR, and TCRdb kept only the in-frame ones, dropping some. Of under 250,000 clones in the sample, 70% to 90% were seen once. Sequencing was carried out using peripheral blood. Receptors were obtained from a man aged 45-60 years with acute or convalescent COVID-19.

This chain uses TRBV7-9 with TRBJ2-5; D uncertain. This CDR3 has 17 residues. The germline V gene has CDR1 SEHNR and CDR2 FQNEAQ (reference sequence). The ends were cut back, 4 bases at V and 0 bases at J, with 18 bases in the middle. In nucleotides, the CDR3 is TGTGCCAGCAGCTCTAGGCGTTTTAGAGGCTACCAAGAGACCCAGTACTTC. Its protein product is CASSSRRFRGYQETQYF. The full variable domain, completed using reference TRBV7-9 and TRBJ2-5, is DTGVSQNPRHKITKRGQNVTFRCDPISEHNRLYWYRQTLGQGPEFLTYFQNEAQLEKSRLLSDRFSAERPKGSFSTLEIQRTEQGDSAMYLCASSSRRFRGYQETQYFGPGTRLLVL.

The gene calls are TRBV18 and TRBJ2-3; D gene ambiguous. This CDR3 is built from 13 residues. Looked up from germline, CDR1 is KGHSH and CDR2 is LQKENI. Trimming left V 0 bases short and J 8 bases short, with 9 bases between. CDR3 DNA: TGTGCCAGCTCACCACCGGCCCCGGGTACGCAGTATTTT. Protein: CASSPPAPGTQYF.

This rearrangement joins TRBV28 to TRBJ2-1, with 11 bases matching TRBD2. Germline CDR1 MDHEN, CDR2 SYDVKM. This CDR3 contains 16 residues. The V and J ends lost 7 bases and 8 bases, in that order; junction bases with no gene match: 13. Here the CDR3 reads CASTFPTSGTVDEQFF. The CDR3 nucleotides read TGTGCCAGCACCTTCCCGACTAGCGGGACGGTAGATGAGCAGTTCTTC.

The rearrangement joins TRBV6-1 to TRBJ1-1; 8 nucleotides align to TRBD1. The germline V gene has CDR1 MNHNS and CDR2 SASEGT. The CDR3 totals 17 residues. The V and J ends lost 3 bases and 3 bases, in that order; junction bases with no gene match: 12. The CDR3: CASSDAVPRGRDTEAFF. CDR3 in DNA: TGTGCCAGCAGTGACGCCGTCCCCAGGGGGCGCGACACTGAAGCTTTCTTT.

This rearrangement joins TRBV28 to TRBJ2-2; D is perhaps TRBD2 (6 bases). The germline V and J ends were trimmed by 1 base and 0 bases, with 9 bases remaining between them. CDR3 length: 16 residues. CDR1 and CDR2 from the germline V gene are MDHEN and SYDVKM. The CDR3 region has the DNA TGTGCCAGCAGTTTATCAGGACTACCGAACACCGGGGAGCTGTTTTTT. Amino acid sequence: CASSLSGLPNTGELFF.

This clone was seen just once. V and J are TRBV5-5 and TRBJ2-1; D ambiguous. Germline CDR1 reads SGHKS; CDR2 reads YYEKEE (reference sequence). V gave up 6 bases and J gave up 6 bases, with 10 bases separating them. The CDR3 sequence is 12 residues long. As DNA, the CDR3 is TGTGCCAGCACCCCCTCGGGCAATGAGCAGTTCTTC. This translates into CASTPSGNEQFF.

The chain carries TRBV6-5 and TRBJ1-1, with D uncertain. The CDR3 contains 14 residues. V gave up 2 bases and J gave up 1 base, with 8 bases separating them. Germline-derived CDR1 and CDR2 are MNHEY and SVGAGI. As DNA, the CDR3 is TGTGCCAGCAGTTACGAGGGAAAGAACACTGAAGCTTTCTTT. It specifies CASSYEGKNTEAFF.

The V gene is TRBV11-3, the J gene TRBJ2-7, with a tentative D call TRBD1 (5 bases). This CDR3 has 16 amino acids. Germline lookup yields CDR1 SGHNT and CDR2 YENEEA. Between the trimmed V and J ends, which lost 4 bases and 6 bases, there was a span of 22 bases. CDR3 coding DNA: TGTGCCAGCAGCTCCAGGGTCCTATCTTCTTATCGCGAGCAGTACTTC. It is translated as CASSSRVLSSYREQYF.

This chain uses TRBV2 with TRBJ2-1; 7 bases align to TRBD1. Germline V CDR1 and CDR2: SNHLY, FYNNEI. CDR3 length: 13 amino acids. V shed 2 bases, J shed 12 bases, and the junction held 7 bases outside the gene matches. CDR3 coding DNA: TGTGCCAGCAGTGAAAGGGAAGGGGGCGGGCAGTTCTTC. It translates to CASSEREGGGQFF.

CDR3 DNA sequence: TGTGCCAGCAGCTTAGCGGGGACAGGGGGCGGAAACACCATATATTTT. It encodes CASSLAGTGGGNTIYF. The V call is TRBV7-6, the J call TRBJ1-3; 12 positions match TRBD1. The CDR3 has 16 residues. The germline CDR1 and CDR2 sequences are SGHVS and FNYEAQ. J lost 4 bases, V lost 0 bases, and 1 base had no gene match.

J is TRBJ2-1 and V is TRBV27; 10 bases are shared with TRBD2. Germline V CDR1 and CDR2: MNHEY, SMNVEV (reference sequence). The CDR3 extends over 14 amino acids. V shed 6 bases, J shed 13 bases, and the junction held 12 bases outside the gene matches. DNA for the CDR3: TGTGCCAGCAGCCCGAGTCTAGCGGGAGCTTCACAGTTCTTC. This gives the protein CASSPSLAGASQFF.

The chain employs TRBV5-1 and TRBJ2-1; TRBD2 matches at 14 bases. The CDR3 contains 17 residues. Germline trimming cut 4 bases from V and 7 bases from J; bases unmatched to any gene: 10. In germline, CDR1 is SGHRS, CDR2 YFSETQ. CDR3 nucleotides: TGCGCCAGCAGCCTCACGGGACTAGCGGGAGATCTAAATGAGCAGTTCTTC. The encoded protein is CASSLTGLAGDLNEQFF.

The J gene is TRBJ2-1, the V gene TRBV10-3; TRBD2 matches 11 bases. J lost 5 bases, V lost 8 bases, and 8 bases had no gene match. The CDR3 spans 15 residues. Per germline, CDR1 ENHRY and CDR2 SYGVKD. For the CDR3, the DNA is TGTGCCATCGGTACCGGGACTAGCGGAAACAATGAGCAGTTCTTC. Protein sequence: CAIGTGTSGNNEQFF.

This clone was detected a few times. V gene TRBV7-9 combines with J gene TRBJ1-1; the D is unclear. The CDR3 loop spans 13 amino acids. V was shortened by 5 bases and J by 3 bases, with 10 bases between the two germline ends. Germline V gene data show CDR1 as SEHNR and CDR2 as FQNEAQ (reference sequence). The CDR3 DNA reads as TGTGCCAGCAGCAATCATGAGGACACTGAAGCTTTCTTT. It specifies CASSNHEDTEAFF.

Only a few counts were recorded for this clone. The V gene is TRBV10-3, the J gene TRBJ1-3; 7 positions agree with TRBD1. V was clipped by 0 bases and J by 1 base; unmatched bases: 0. This CDR3 has 15 residues. Germline V gene sequence: CDR1 ENHRY, CDR2 SYGVKD. This CDR3 reads CAISESTGSGNTIYF. Here the CDR3 DNA reads TGTGCCATCAGTGAGTCGACAGGGTCTGGAAACACCATATATTTT.

The chain is built from TRBV19 and TRBJ1-5; 7 bases map to TRBD1. Germline V gives CDR1 LNHDA, CDR2 SQIVND (reference sequence). V was clipped by 2 bases and J by 0 bases; unmatched bases: 7. This CDR3 contains 17 residues. The CDR3 DNA follows: TGTGCCAGTAGTATACGAGCCCGGGACAGTAGCAATCAGCCCCAGCATTTT. It codes for CASSIRARDSSNQPQHF.

The chain links TRBV6-5 to TRBJ2-5; D perhaps matches TRBD1 (6 bases). This CDR3 comprises 15 residues. The germline V gene has CDR1 MNHEY and CDR2 SVGAGI. With 0 bases removed from V and 5 bases from J, the gap between germline ends came to 13 bases. The CDR3, as DNA: TGTGCCAGCAGTTACTCGACACAGGGAAAGGAGACCCAGTACTTC. As protein: CASSYSTQGKETQYF.

This chain joins TRBV15 and TRBJ1-3; D gene uncertain. The CDR3 spans 15 residues. Between the trimmed V and J ends, which lost 3 bases and 3 bases, there was a span of 12 bases. Germline values: CDR1 LNHNV, CDR2 YYDKDF (reference sequence). The CDR3 loop is CATSSQAVFGNTIYF. The CDR3 nucleotides are TGTGCCACCAGCAGTCAAGCGGTTTTTGGAAACACCATATATTTT.

The rearrangement uses TRBV27 and TRBJ2-1; D possibly corresponds to TRBD1 (6 bases). CDR3 length equals 13 residues. CDR1 is MNHEY and CDR2 is SMNVEV in the germline V gene (reference sequence). The V end was cut by 6 bases, the J end by 5 bases, with 11 bases between. CDR3 amino acids: CASRRGQNNEQFF. CDR3 DNA: TGTGCCAGCAGACGGGGACAAAACAATGAGCAGTTCTTC.

This clone turned up a few times. The chain joins TRBV7-8 to TRBJ1-1; unclear D gene. V gave up 3 bases and J gave up 1 base, with 6 bases separating them. The germline V gene encodes CDR1 SGHVS and CDR2 FQNEAQ. The CDR3 totals 13 residues. The CDR3 DNA reads TGTGCCAGCAGCTTCGGTACGAACACTGAAGCTTTCTTT. Protein sequence: CASSFGTNTEAFF. Complete variable domain (other parts from reference TRBV7-8 and TRBJ1-1): GAGVSQSPRYKVAKRGQDVALRCDPISGHVSLFWYQQALGQGPEFLTYFQNEAQLDKSGLPSDRFFAERPEGSVSTLKIQRTQQEDSAVYLCASSFGTNTEAFFGQGTRLTVV.

This chain uses TRBV11-3 with TRBJ1-2; unclear D gene. Germline lookup yields CDR1 SGHNT and CDR2 YENEEA. V lost 2 bases to trimming and J lost 4 bases, with 14 bases between them. This CDR3 spans 15 amino acids. The CDR3 nucleotides read TGTGCCAGCAGCTTAAACTTGGTTGGTGCCTATGGCTACACCTTC. This sequence encodes CASSLNLVGAYGYTF.

The chain combines TRBV7-9 with TRBJ2-7; 12 bases line up with TRBD1. The J segment lost 1 base and the V segment lost 1 base, leaving 5 bases of the junction unmatched. In germline, CDR1 is SEHNR, CDR2 FQNEAQ (reference sequence). CDR3 length: 17 amino acids. The DNA of the CDR3 is TGTGCCAGCAGCTTAGGAGGGGGACAGGGGGCATCCTACGAGCAGTACTTC. It yields the protein CASSLGGGQGASYEQYF.

The CDR3 DNA reads TGTGCCAGCAGCTTAGGTTCGGGGGTTGGCTACACCTTC. It encodes CASSLGSGVGYTF. This chain links TRBV7-9 with TRBJ1-2, with D tentatively TRBD1 (5 bases). The CDR3 is 13 residues long. V lost 1 base and J 7 bases, leaving 10 bases between the germline ends. CDR1 SEHNR and CDR2 FQNEAQ come from the germline V gene (reference sequence).

CDR3 sequence (DNA): TGTGCCAGCAGTTTCGGCGGGGCCGGGGAGCTGTTTTTT. This codes for CASSFGGAGELFF. The chain joins TRBV12-3 or TRBV12-4 to TRBJ2-2; D may be TRBD2 (6 bases). The CDR3 is 13 residues long. Trimming removed 3 bases at V and 6 bases at J, with 8 bases between.

The chain carries TRBV18 and TRBJ1-1, with D possibly TRBD1 on 6 matching bases. V was pared by 1 base and J by 5 bases, with 17 bases between. The CDR3 sequence is 16 residues long. CDR1 and CDR2 from the germline V gene are KGHSH and LQKENI. CDR3 amino acids: CASSPRVQGIDTEAFF. CDR3 bases: TGTGCCAGCTCACCACGTGTACAGGGTATTGATACTGAAGCTTTCTTT.

V usage is TRBV10-1 and J usage is TRBJ2-3; D might be TRBD2 (6 bases). Germline assignment: CDR1 WNHNN and CDR2 SYGVQD (reference sequence). This CDR3 spans 17 amino acids. The V gene lost 3 bases and the J gene lost 1 base, with 17 bases spanning the gap. CDR3 residues: CASSDPGDASGTDTQYF. CDR3 in DNA: TGCGCCAGCAGTGACCCGGGAGATGCTAGTGGCACAGATACGCAGTATTTT.

J is TRBJ1-3 and V is TRBV6-5; TRBD1 is a possible D gene (5 bases). The CDR3 totals 15 residues. V lost 7 bases and J 0 bases, leaving 13 bases between the germline ends. Germline V gene sequence: CDR1 MNHEY, CDR2 SVGAGI. The CDR3 bases are TGTGCCAGCACCCGGGGACTTGGCTCTGGAAACACCATATATTTT. It is translated as CASTRGLGSGNTIYF.

The V call is TRBV30, the J call TRBJ1-3; unclear D gene. Trimming took 1 base from V and 8 from J, leaving 9 bases between them. Germline-derived CDR1 and CDR2 are GTSNPN and SVGIG (reference sequence). This CDR3 has 12 amino acids. This CDR3 is CAWSDGVHTIYF. In DNA form, the CDR3 reads TGTGCCTGGAGTGACGGGGTCCACACCATATATTTT.

The gene calls are TRBV9 and TRBJ1-2; D gene unclear. The CDR3 has 14 residues. Germline values: CDR1 SGDLS, CDR2 YYNGEE. Trimming pared 0 bases from V and 4 bases from J, leaving 10 bases between. In nucleotides, the CDR3 is TGTGCCAGCAGCGTAGCGGGGTCCGGCTATGGCTACACCTTC. Amino acids: CASSVAGSGYGYTF.